The rows below give T cell receptor beta chains drawn from one sample of a study of T-cell reconstitution after alpha-beta-depleted transplantation in children. A single record per CDR3 protein comes from TCRdb applying MiXCR to the PCR reads. The data contain approximately 980,000 distinct CDR3 sequences, about 26% of them singletons. Specimen: PBMCs, mostly from graft donor cells, collected 360 days after TCRalphabeta/CD19-depleted stem cell transplant. The source of these receptors is a boy under two years old who had a stem cell transplant for SCID, so the T cells may come from the graft donor. Each CDR3 is given with its conserved first and last residue. Fields, in order: J gene, V gene, clone size, D gene, CDR3 protein, CDR3 DNA. The D gene is left open where the match is weak. Some rows have no size entry. The others give once, few or many, or a class for an expanded clone.

J: TRBJ2-2
V: TRBV4-2
size: few
D: TRBD2
CDR3: CASSQLSAGENTGELFF
DNA: TGTGCCAGCAGCCAGCTGTCAGCGGGGGAAAACACCGGGGAGCTGTTTTTT

J: TRBJ2-3
V: TRBV5-1
size: .
D: TRBD2
CDR3: CASSASGGESTDTQYF
DNA: TGCGCCAGCAGCGCTAGCGGGGGAGAAAGCACAGATACGCAGTATTTT

J: TRBJ2-1
V: TRBV14
size: few
D: TRBD2
CDR3: CASSRRPSGTSGYNEQFF
DNA: TGTGCCAGCAGCCGCAGACCCTCCGGGACTAGCGGGTACAATGAGCAGTTCTTC

J: TRBJ2-1
V: TRBV28
size: few
D: .
CDR3: CASSFMAGSSYNEQFF
DNA: TGTGCCAGCAGTTTTATGGCCGGGAGCTCCTACAATGAGCAGTTCTTC

J: TRBJ2-5
V: TRBV9
size: .
D: TRBD2
CDR3: CASSIGLANQETQYF
DNA: TGTGCCAGCAGCATAGGACTAGCCAATCAAGAGACCCAGTACTTC

J: TRBJ2-7
V: TRBV20-1
size: .
D: TRBD2
CDR3: CSARGAGGLYEQYF
DNA: TGCAGTGCTAGAGGAGCGGGGGGGCTATACGAGCAGTACTTC

J: TRBJ2-3
V: TRBV7-2
size: few
D: TRBD2
CDR3: CASSLPRAGDTDTQYF
DNA: TGTGCCAGCAGCTTACCACGGGCGGGGGATACAGATACGCAGTATTTT

J: TRBJ2-6
V: TRBV7-8
size: few
D: TRBD1
CDR3: CASSSLQGGPRDRGANVLTF
DNA: TGTGCCAGCAGCTCGTTACAGGGGGGCCCTAGGGATAGGGGGGCCAACGTCCTGACTTTC

J: TRBJ2-7
V: TRBV5-1
size: few
D: TRBD2
CDR3: CASSQLGLAPYEQYF
DNA: TGCGCCAGCAGCCAGTTGGGACTAGCACCCTACGAGCAGTACTTC

J: TRBJ2-5
V: TRBV20-1
size: few
D: TRBD2
CDR3: CSASRQGLAGGETQYF
DNA: TGCAGTGCTAGTAGACAGGGACTAGCGGGGGGCGAGACCCAGTACTTC

J: TRBJ1-5
V: TRBV5-5
size: few
D: .
CDR3: CASSPQWTSKDQPQHF
DNA: TGTGCCAGCAGCCCCCAATGGACAAGCAAAGATCAGCCCCAGCATTTT

J: TRBJ2-1
V: TRBV10-3
size: .
D: .
CDR3: CAIKVDSSYNEQFF
DNA: TGTGCCATCAAGGTTGATAGCTCCTACAATGAGCAGTTCTTC

J: TRBJ2-5
V: TRBV20-1
size: few
D: .
CDR3: CSASFEGDSPGETQYF
DNA: TGCAGTGCTAGTTTCGAGGGGGACTCGCCTGGAGAGACCCAGTACTTC

J: TRBJ2-7
V: TRBV20-1
size: few
D: .
CDR3: CSARVARGYEQYF
DNA: TGCAGTGCTAGAGTGGCCAGGGGTTACGAGCAGTACTTC

J: TRBJ1-2
V: TRBV29-1
size: .
D: .
CDR3: CSVDLDGYTF
DNA: TGCAGCGTTGATCTAGATGGCTACACCTTC

J: TRBJ2-3
V: TRBV20-1
size: .
D: .
CDR3: CSARDPRESDTQYF
DNA: TGCAGTGCTAGAGATCCCCGGGAATCCGATACGCAGTATTTT

J: TRBJ2-7
V: TRBV5-1
size: many
D: .
CDR3: CASSLAPGPYEQYF
DNA: TGTGCCAGCAGTTTAGCCCCGGGCCCCTACGAGCAGTACTTC

J: TRBJ2-2
V: TRBV5-1
size: .
D: .
CDR3: CASSLDTGHPDGELFF
DNA: TGCGCCAGCAGCTTGGATACGGGACACCCAGACGGGGAGCTGTTTTTT

J: TRBJ2-4
V: TRBV12-3/TRBV12-4
size: .
D: .
CDR3: CASSFSDSGVVLAKNIQYF
DNA: TGTGCCAGCAGTTTTTCAGATAGCGGAGTCGTACTAGCCAAAAACATTCAGTACTTC

J: TRBJ2-2
V: TRBV5-6
size: few
D: .
CDR3: CASSLVLLGQGDTGELFF
DNA: TGTGCCAGCAGCTTGGTTCTTCTTGGGCAGGGTGACACCGGGGAGCTGTTTTTT

J: TRBJ2-1
V: TRBV27
size: .
D: .
CDR3: CASSLLPSNEQFF
DNA: TGTGCCAGCAGTTTACTCCCGAGCAATGAGCAGTTCTTC

J: TRBJ2-1
V: TRBV7-9
size: few
D: .
CDR3: CASSFGGLDNEQFF
DNA: TGTGCCAGCAGCTTCGGGGGTTTGGACAATGAGCAGTTCTTC

J: TRBJ2-3
V: TRBV4-1
size: .
D: TRBD1
CDR3: CASSLDRGRASPGADTQYF
DNA: TGCGCCAGCAGCCTGGACAGGGGTCGAGCTAGCCCAGGAGCAGATACGCAGTATTTT

J: TRBJ2-5
V: TRBV18
size: few
D: TRBD1
CDR3: CASSPGQGVTQTQYF
DNA: TGTGCCAGCTCACCCGGACAGGGTGTCACACAGACCCAGTACTTC

J: TRBJ1-3
V: TRBV5-1
size: few
D: .
CDR3: CASSLGPGASGNTIYF
DNA: TGCGCCAGCAGCTTGGGCCCGGGGGCAAGTGGAAACACCATATATTTT

J: TRBJ1-1
V: TRBV28
size: few
D: .
CDR3: CASRLKTEAFF
DNA: TGTGCCAGCCGATTAAAGACTGAAGCTTTCTTT

J: TRBJ2-1
V: TRBV12-3/TRBV12-4
size: few
D: .
CDR3: CASSPYAAGMGNNEQFF
DNA: TGTGCCAGCAGTCCCTACGCGGCTGGAATGGGTAACAATGAGCAGTTCTTC

J: TRBJ2-5
V: TRBV9
size: .
D: .
CDR3: CASSRGIQETQYF
DNA: TGTGCCAGCAGTAGGGGGATCCAAGAGACCCAGTACTTC

J: TRBJ2-6
V: TRBV4-3
size: .
D: .
CDR3: CASSQGGFGSGANVLTF
DNA: TGCGCCAGCAGCCAAGGGGGCTTTGGGTCTGGGGCCAACGTCCTGACTTTC

J: TRBJ2-2
V: TRBV20-1
size: few
D: .
CDR3: CSAIGGGGTPSRELFF
DNA: TGCAGTGCTATCGGGGGAGGGGGGACGCCCTCCCGGGAGCTGTTTTTT

J: TRBJ2-4
V: TRBV24-1
size: .
D: .
CDR3: CATSDPAGPKNIQYF
DNA: TGTGCCACCAGTGATCCAGCAGGGCCCAAAAACATTCAGTACTTC

J: TRBJ1-1
V: TRBV29-1
size: few
D: .
CDR3: CSAAPKGFHTEAFF
DNA: TGCAGCGCTGCCCCCAAGGGGTTCCACACTGAAGCTTTCTTT

J: TRBJ2-7
V: TRBV7-8
size: .
D: TRBD1
CDR3: CASSLTGGAEKYF
DNA: TGTGCCAGCAGCTTGACAGGGGGCGCCGAGAAGTACTTC